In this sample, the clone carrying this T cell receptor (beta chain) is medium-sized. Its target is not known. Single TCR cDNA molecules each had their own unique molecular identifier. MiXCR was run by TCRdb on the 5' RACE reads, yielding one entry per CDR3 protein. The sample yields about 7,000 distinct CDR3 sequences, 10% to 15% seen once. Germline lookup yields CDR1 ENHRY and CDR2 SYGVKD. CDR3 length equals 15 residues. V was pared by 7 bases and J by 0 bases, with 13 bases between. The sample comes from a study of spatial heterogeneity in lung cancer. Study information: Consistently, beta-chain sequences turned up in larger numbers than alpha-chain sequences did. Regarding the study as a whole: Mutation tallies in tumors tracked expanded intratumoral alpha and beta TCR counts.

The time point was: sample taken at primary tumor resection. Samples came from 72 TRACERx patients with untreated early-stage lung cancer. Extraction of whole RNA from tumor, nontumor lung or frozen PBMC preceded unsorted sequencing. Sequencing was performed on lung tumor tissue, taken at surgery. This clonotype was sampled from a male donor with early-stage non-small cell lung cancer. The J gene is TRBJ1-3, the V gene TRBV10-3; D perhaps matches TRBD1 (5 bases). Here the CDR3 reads CAITLSGISGNTIYF. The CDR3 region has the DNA TGTGCCATCACTCTATCAGGGATCTCTGGAAACACCATATATTTT.